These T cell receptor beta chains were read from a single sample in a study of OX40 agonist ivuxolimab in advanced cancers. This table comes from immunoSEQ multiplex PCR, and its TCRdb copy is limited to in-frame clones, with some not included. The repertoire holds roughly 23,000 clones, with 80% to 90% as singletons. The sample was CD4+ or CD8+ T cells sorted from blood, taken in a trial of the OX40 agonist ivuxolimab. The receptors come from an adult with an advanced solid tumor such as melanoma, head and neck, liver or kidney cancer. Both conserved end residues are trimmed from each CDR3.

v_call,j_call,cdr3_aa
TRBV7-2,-,ASSLSSGIAYEQY
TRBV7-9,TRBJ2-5,ASSFPISQETQY
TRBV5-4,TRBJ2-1,ASSPGLAGAGEQF
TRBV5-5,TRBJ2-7,ASSPGGSEQY
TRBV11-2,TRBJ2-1,ASSLVPAVGQF
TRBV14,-,ASSPTGRYEQY
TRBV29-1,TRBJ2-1,SVEGISGAYNEQF
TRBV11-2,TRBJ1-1,ASRTAMNTEAF
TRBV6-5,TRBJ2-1,ASSYSGADEQF
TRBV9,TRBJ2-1,ASGLGNEQF
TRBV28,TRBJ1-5,ASSTFGTGSRYSNQPQH
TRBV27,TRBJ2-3,ASSLGAGIKTDTQY
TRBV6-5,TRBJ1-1,ASSYGWGMNTEAF
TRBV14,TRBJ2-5,ASSQVLGVYQETQY
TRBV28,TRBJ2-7,ASSYLSGTEQY
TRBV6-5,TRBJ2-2,ASSYGSDGELF
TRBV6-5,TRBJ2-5,ASSYTGMSAQETQY
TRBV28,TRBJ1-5,ASSLGQGYRQPQH
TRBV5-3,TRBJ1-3,ASSQGSGNTIY
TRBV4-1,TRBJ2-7,ASSQISMTYEQY
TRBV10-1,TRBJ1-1,ASSESENTEAF
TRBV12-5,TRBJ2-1,ASGLSGNNEQF
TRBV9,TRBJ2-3,ASSPYGQSKADTQY
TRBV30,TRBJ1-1,AWRVWGGTEAF
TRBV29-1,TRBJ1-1,SVGGGSWNTEAF
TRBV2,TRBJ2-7,ASSLQGSFYGEQY
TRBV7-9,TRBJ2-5,ASSFLAGEETQY
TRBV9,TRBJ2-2,ASSPLGNTGELF
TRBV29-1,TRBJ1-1,SVGLRGMNTEAF
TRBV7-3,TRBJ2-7,ASSPAPGYEQY
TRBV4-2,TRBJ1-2,ASSQSGQGAGYT
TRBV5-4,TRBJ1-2,ASNLDSIYGYT